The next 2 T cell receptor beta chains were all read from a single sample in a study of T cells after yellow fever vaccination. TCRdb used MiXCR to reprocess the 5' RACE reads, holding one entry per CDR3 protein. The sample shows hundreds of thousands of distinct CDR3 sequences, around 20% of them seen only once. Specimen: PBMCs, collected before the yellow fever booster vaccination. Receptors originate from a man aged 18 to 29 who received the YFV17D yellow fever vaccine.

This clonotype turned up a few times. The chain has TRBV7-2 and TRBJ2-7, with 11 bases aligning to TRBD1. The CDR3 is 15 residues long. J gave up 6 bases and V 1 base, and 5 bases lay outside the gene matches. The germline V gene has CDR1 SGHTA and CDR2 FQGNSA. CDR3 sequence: CASSLGGGQGVEQYF. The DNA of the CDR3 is TGTGCCAGCAGCTTAGGCGGGGGACAGGGGGTCGAGCAGTACTTC. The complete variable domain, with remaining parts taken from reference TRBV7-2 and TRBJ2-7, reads GAGVSQSPSNKVTEKGKDVELRCDPISGHTALYWYRQSLGQGLEFLIYFQGNSAPDKSGLPSDRFSAERTGGSVSTLTIQRTQQEDSAVYLCASSLGGGQGVEQYFGPGTRLTVT.

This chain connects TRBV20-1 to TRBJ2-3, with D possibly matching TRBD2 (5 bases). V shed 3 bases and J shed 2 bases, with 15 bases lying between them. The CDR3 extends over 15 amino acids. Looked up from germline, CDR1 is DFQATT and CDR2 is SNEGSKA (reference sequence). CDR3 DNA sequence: TGCAGTGCTAGGCGTCGTGGACTTATCACAGATACGCAGTATTTT. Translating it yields CSARRRGLITDTQYF.